This T cell receptor (beta chain) was retrieved from a study of blood T cell repertoires in COVID-19. In the study overall: T cells, B-cell-depleted T cells, or PBMCs provided the cDNA or gDNA that served as material.

Authors' processing steps: Reference gene primers were amplified, and this amplification served to estimate nucleated cell counts. The table came from immunoSEQ multiplex PCR; TCRdb's copy has only in-frame clones and leaves some out. Clone size and the V and J calls come from that table; the DNA yielded D and trimming. In the table there are 200,000 to 250,000 clones, about 90% of which are singletons. This CDR3 contains 15 residues. Germline CDR1 and CDR2: SGHKS and YYEKEE (reference sequence). V was cut by 3 bases and J by 0 bases, with 10 bases left in between. The sequenced material came from PBMCs or T cells enriched from blood (not recorded which). The sequence derives from a woman aged 18-29 years who had recovered from COVID-19. V usage is TRBV5-5 and J usage is TRBJ1-3; D might be TRBD1 (5 bases). As DNA, the CDR3 is TGTGCCAGCAGCTCCCTGACAGTCTCTGGAAACACCATATATTTT. Protein product: CASSSLTVSGNTIYF.